This TCR beta chain is from a study of siplizumab effects on memory and regulatory T cells (dated by TCRdb to 2018 to 2020). Regarding the study in general: The effect of the anti-CD2 antibody siplizumab on alloreactive T-cell subsets was examined in allogeneic mixed lymphocyte reactions constructed from human PBMCs.

Results the study describes overall, beyond this receptor: Unstimulated naive T cells appeared more diverse than memory T cells, and naive cells seemed to contribute substantially to the alloresponse. Siplizumab significantly lowered the cumulative frequency of alloreactive sequences that could be traced to unstimulated CD4+ memory T cells. Whether proliferating Tregs from siplizumab cultures were suppressive was not functionally confirmed. Among mappable alloreactive CD4+ clones, the Treg-derived fraction averaged approximately 66% with siplizumab versus roughly 30% in control reactions. Because sequences below about 10^-5 frequency were poorly captured, only a minor fraction of alloreactive clones could be mapped to unstimulated subsets. A naive or memory phenotype could not be assigned to roughly 75-95% of proliferating CD4+ or CD8+ clones.

The CDR3 runs 15 amino acids, cysteine and phenylalanine included. The only DNA kept is the CDR3, 45 bases in frame from the first base. Trimming at the junction amounts to 2 bases on V and 3 bases on J, and the germline ends lie 13 bases apart. The germline V gene gives CDR1 as KGHSH and CDR2 as LQKENI. This clone was found a few times. Its antigen is still unknown. Qualities for individual bases were not recorded, and no much larger clone is one base off. Sorted unstimulated T cells and proliferating T cells recovered from mixed lymphocyte reactions underwent TCRbeta CDR3 sequencing. Fresh whole blood from approximately 10 HLA-typed healthy donors was used to isolate PBMCs. To map where alloreactive clones came from, unstimulated CD4+ non-regulatory T cells were FACS-sorted. Libraries were constructed by the immunoSEQ multiplex PCR assay. The deep sequencing platform assayed 80,000 to 100,000 TCR templates per sample. Genomic DNA extracted from sorted T cells was used for TCRbeta CDR3 sequencing. Processing in the source paper ran as follows. Clonal analysis of TCRbeta CDR3 data was done in the R programming language. Unstimulated samples were compared with post-reaction CFSE-low samples to define alloreactive CD4+ and CD8+ clones. Alloreactive CD4+ clones were assigned to regulatory or non-regulatory origin by matching sequences to sorted unstimulated Treg and non-Treg repertoires. The clones in this table, taken by TCRdb from immuneACCESS, are in-frame only. Not every clone is retained; where verified, under half of the shortfall comes from an unresolved V gene, and the cause of the rest is unknown. From that table come the V and J calls and clone size; the DNA was used to work out D and trimming. The sample data list about 100,000 clones, and 90% to 95% of these were observed just once. The ten largest account for 1% to 1.5% of the sample.

The TCR originated in a human donor in good health. Recombination linked TRBV18 to TRBJ1-2, with the D gene not clear enough to name. The sequencing sample was made of non-Treg CD4+ T cells sorted from blood. This specimen's cell subset or site label, per the study, means: FACS-sorted unstimulated CD4+ non-regulatory T cells. The bases read TGTGCCAGCTCACCAAAATCGGGAGTGGACTATGGCTACACCTTC. This codes for CASSPKSGVDYGYTF.